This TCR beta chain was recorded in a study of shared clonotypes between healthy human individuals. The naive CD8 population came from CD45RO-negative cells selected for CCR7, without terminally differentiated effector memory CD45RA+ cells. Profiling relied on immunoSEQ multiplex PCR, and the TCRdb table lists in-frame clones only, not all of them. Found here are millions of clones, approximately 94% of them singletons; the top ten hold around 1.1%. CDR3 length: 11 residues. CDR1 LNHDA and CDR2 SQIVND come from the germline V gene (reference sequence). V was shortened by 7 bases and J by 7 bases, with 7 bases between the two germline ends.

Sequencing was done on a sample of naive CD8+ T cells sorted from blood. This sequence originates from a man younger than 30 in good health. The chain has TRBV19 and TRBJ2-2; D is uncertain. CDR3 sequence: CASTYIGELFF. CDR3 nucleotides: TGTGCCAGTACCTATATCGGGGAGCTGTTTTTT.